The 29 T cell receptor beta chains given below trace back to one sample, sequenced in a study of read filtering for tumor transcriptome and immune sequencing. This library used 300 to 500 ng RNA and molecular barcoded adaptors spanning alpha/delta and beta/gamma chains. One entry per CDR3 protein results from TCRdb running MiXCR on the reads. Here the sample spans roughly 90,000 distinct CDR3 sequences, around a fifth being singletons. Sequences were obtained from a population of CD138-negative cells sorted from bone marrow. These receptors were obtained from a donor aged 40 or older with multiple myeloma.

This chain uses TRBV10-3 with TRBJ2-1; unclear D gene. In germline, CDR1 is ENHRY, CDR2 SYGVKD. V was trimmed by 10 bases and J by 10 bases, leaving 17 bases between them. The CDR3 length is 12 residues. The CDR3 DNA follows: TGTGCCACCTCTCAAGGGTTCAAGGAGCAGTTCTTC. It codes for CATSQGFKEQFF.

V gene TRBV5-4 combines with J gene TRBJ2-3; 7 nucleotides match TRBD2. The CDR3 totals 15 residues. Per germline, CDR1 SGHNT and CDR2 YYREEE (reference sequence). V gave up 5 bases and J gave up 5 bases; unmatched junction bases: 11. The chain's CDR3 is CASSRGGTSRDTQYF. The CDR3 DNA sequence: TGTGCCAGCAGTCGCGGGGGTACTAGCCGAGATACGCAGTATTTT.

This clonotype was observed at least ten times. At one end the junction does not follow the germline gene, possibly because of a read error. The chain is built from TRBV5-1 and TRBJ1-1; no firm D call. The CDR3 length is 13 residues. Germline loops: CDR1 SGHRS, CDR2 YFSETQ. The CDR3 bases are TGTGCCAGCAGCTTAGGTCGGAACACTGAAGCTTTCTTT. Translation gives CASSLGRNTEAFF.

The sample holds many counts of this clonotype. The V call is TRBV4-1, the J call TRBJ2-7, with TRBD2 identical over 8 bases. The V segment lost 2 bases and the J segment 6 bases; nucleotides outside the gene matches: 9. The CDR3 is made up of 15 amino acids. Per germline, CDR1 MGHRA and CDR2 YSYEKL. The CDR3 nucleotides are TGCGCCAGCAGCCAAATGGGACTAGTTTTTCGCGAGCAGTACTTC. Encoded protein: CASSQMGLVFREQYF.

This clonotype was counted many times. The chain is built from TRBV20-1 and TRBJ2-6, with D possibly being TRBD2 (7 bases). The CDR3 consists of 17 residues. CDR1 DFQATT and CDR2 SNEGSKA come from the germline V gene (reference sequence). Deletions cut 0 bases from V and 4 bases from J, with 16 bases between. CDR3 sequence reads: CSARDKIGGLGANVLTF. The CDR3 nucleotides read TGCAGTGCTAGAGATAAGATCGGGGGGCTCGGGGCCAACGTCCTGACTTTC.

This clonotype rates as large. This chain's CDR3 is CASKDAYEQYF. CDR3 bases: TGTGCCAGCAAGGACGCCTACGAGCAGTACTTC. The genes are TRBV2 and TRBJ2-7; D gene unclear. CDR3 size: 11 residues. V lost 7 bases to trimming and J lost 2 bases, with 6 bases between them. Germline V lookup: CDR1 SNHLY, CDR2 FYNNEI. The full variable domain, completed using reference TRBV2 and TRBJ2-7, is EPEVTQTPSHQVTQMGQEVILRCVPISNHLYFYWYRQILGQKVEFLVSFYNNEISEKSEIFDDQFSVERPDGSNFTLKIRSTKLEDSAMYFCASKDAYEQYFGPGTRLTVT.

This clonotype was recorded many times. As DNA, the CDR3 is TGTGCCAGCAGCACCTCGCGGGCGGCGGCCACAGATACGCAGTATTTT. This translates into CASSTSRAAATDTQYF. The V gene is TRBV7-9, the J gene TRBJ2-3; D perhaps matches TRBD2 (5 bases). CDR3 length: 16 residues. Trimming pared 5 bases from V and 2 bases from J, leaving 17 bases between. Germline CDR1 reads SEHNR; CDR2 reads FQNEAQ (reference sequence).

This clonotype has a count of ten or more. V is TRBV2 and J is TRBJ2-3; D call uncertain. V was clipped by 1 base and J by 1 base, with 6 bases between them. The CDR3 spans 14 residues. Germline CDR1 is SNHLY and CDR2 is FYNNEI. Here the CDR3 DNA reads TGTGCCAGCAGTGAAGTAGCCCGCACAGATACGCAGTATTTT. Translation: CASSEVARTDTQYF.

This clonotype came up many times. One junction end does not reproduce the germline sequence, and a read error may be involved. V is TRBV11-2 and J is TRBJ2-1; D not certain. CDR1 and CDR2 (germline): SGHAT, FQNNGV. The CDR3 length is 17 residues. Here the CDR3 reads CASSLERILGSYNEQLF. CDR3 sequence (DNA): TGTGCCAGCAGCTTAGAGCGGATATTAGGGTCCTACAATGAGCAGCTCTTC.

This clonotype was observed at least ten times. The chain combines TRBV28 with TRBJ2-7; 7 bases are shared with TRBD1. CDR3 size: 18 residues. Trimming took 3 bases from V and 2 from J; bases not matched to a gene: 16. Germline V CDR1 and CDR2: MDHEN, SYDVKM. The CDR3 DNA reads TGTGCCAGCAGTTTTTTTAGTCCGACCGGGACAGCGCCCTACGAGCAGTACTTC. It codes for CASSFFSPTGTAPYEQYF.

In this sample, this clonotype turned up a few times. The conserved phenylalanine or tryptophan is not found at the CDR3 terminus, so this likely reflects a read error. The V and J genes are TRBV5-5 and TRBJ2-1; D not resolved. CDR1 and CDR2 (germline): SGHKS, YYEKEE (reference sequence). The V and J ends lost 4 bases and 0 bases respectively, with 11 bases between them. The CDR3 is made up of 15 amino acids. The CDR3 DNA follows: TGTGCCAGCAGCCCCGACACCTACTCCTACAATGAGCAGTTCCTC. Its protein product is CASSPDTYSYNEQFL.

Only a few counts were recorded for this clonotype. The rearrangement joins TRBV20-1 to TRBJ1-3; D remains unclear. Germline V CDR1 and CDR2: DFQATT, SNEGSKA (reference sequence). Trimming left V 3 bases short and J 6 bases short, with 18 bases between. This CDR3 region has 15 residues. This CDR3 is CSARNGLRFENTIYF. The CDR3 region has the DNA TGCAGTGCTAGGAACGGCCTTAGGTTCGAAAACACCATATATTTT.

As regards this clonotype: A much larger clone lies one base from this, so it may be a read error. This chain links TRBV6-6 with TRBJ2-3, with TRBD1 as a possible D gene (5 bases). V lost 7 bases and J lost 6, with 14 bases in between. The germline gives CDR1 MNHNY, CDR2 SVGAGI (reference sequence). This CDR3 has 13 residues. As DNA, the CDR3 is TGTGCCAGCACTTCTTGGGGCTGGGATACGCAGTATTTT. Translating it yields CASTSWGWDTQYF.

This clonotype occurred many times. CDR3 DNA sequence: TGCAGTGCTGAGGGTCAGGGGATGACCCAGTACTTC. Its protein is CSAEGQGMTQYF. The chain employs TRBV20-1 and TRBJ2-5; a weak D match, TRBD1 (6 bases). This CDR3 has 12 residues. Germline CDR1 is DFQATT and CDR2 is SNEGSKA (reference sequence). Trimming shortened V by 5 bases and J by 7 bases, and 14 bases separated the two germline ends.

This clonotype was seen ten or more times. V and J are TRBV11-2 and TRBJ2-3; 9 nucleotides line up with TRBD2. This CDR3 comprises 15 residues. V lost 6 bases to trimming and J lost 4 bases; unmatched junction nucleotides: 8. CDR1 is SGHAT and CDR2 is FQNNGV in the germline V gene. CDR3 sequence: CASRKSGGKSDTQYF. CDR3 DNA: TGTGCCAGCAGGAAGAGCGGGGGGAAGTCAGATACGCAGTATTTT.

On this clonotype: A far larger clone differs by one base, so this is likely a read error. Written as DNA, the CDR3 is TGTGCCAGCAACTTAACCCTTGGGACAGGGAGGGGAGAGACCCAGTACTTC. This encodes CASNLTLGTGRGETQYF. The chain uses TRBV7-8 and TRBJ2-5; TRBD1 agrees at 9 bases. From germline, CDR1 is SGHVS and CDR2 FQNEAQ. The CDR3 runs 17 residues.

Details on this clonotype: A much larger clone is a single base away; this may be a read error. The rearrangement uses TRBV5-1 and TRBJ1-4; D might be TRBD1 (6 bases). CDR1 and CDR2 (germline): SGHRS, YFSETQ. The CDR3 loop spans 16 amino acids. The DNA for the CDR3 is TGCGCCAGCAGCTTTACCCCGGGGGCAACTGATGAAAAACTGTTTTTT. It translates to CASSFTPGATDEKLFF.

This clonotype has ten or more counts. The CDR3 region is CASSKNNEQFF. CDR3 nucleotide sequence: TGTGCCAGCAGTAAAAACAATGAGCAGTTCTTC. This chain links TRBV2 with TRBJ2-1; no definite D call. Trimming left V 5 bases short and J 5 bases short, with 4 bases between. The CDR3 has 11 amino acids. In germline, CDR1 is SNHLY, CDR2 FYNNEI. Together with reference TRBV2 and TRBJ2-1, the CDR3 gives the full variable domain: EPEVTQTPSHQVTQMGQEVILRCVPISNHLYFYWYRQILGQKVEFLVSFYNNEISEKSEIFDDQFSVERPDGSNFTLKIRSTKLEDSAMYFCASSKNNEQFFGPGTRLTVL.

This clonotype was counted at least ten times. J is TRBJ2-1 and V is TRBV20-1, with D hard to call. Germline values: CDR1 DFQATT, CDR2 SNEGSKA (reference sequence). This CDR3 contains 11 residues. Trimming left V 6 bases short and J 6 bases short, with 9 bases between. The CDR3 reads CSATESNEQFF. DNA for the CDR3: TGCAGTGCCACCGAATCCAATGAGCAGTTCTTC.

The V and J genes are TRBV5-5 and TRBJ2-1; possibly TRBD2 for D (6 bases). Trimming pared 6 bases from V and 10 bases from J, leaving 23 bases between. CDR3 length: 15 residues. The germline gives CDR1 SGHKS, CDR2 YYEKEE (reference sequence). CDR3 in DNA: TGTGCCAGCAACCCCTTGGGGACTGGGACGGGGGAGCAGTTCTTC. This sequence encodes CASNPLGTGTGEQFF.

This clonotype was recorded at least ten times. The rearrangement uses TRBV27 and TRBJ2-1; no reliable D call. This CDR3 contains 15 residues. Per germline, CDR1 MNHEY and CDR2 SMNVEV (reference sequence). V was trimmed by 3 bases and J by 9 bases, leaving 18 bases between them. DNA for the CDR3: TGTGCCAGCAGTTTTCGGCCCACGGTGGATGGTGAGCAGTTCTTC. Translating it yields CASSFRPTVDGEQFF.

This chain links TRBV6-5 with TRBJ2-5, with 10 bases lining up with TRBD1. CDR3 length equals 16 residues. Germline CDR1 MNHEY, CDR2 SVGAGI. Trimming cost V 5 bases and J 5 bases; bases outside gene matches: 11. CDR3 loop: CASSRISTGGGETQYF. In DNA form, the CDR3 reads TGTGCCAGCAGTCGCATATCGACAGGGGGCGGGGAGACCCAGTACTTC.

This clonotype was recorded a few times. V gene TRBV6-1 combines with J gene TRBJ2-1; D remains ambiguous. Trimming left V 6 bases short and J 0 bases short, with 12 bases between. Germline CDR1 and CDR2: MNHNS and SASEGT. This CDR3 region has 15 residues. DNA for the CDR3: TGTGCCAGCAGATCCACCTTATCCTCCTACAATGAGCAGTTCTTC. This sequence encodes CASRSTLSSYNEQFF.

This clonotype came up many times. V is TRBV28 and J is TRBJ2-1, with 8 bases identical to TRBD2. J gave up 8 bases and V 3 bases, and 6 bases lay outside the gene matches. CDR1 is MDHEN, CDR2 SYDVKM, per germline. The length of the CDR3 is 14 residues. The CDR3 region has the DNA TGTGCCAGCAGTTTCGGGGGGGCTTTCGATGAGCAGTTCTTC. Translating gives CASSFGGAFDEQFF.

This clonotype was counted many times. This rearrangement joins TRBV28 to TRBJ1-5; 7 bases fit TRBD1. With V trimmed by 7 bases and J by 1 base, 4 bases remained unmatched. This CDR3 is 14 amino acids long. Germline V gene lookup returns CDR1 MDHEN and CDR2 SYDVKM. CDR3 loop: CASIEGQSNQPQHF. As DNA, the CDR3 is TGTGCCAGCATCGAGGGACAGAGCAATCAGCCCCAGCATTTT. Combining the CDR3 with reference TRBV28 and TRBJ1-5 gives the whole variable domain DVKVTQSSRYLVKRTGEKVFLECVQDMDHENMFWYRQDPGLGLRLIYFSYDVKMKEKGDIPEGYSVSREKKERFSLILESASTNQTSMYLCASIEGQSNQPQHFGDGTRLSIL.

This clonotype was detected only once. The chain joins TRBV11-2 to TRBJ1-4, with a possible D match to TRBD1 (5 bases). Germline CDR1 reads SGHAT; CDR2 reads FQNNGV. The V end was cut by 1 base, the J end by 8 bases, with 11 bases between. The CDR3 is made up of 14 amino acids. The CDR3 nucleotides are TGTGCCAGCAGCTTAGCAGGGATACAAGAAAAACTGTTTTTT. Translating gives CASSLAGIQEKLFF. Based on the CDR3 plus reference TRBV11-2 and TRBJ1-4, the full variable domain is EAGVAQSPRYKIIEKRQSVAFWCNPISGHATLYWYQQILGQGPKLLIQFQNNGVVDDSQLPKDRFSAERLKGVDSTLKIQPAKLEDSAVYLCASSLAGIQEKLFFGSGTQLSVL.

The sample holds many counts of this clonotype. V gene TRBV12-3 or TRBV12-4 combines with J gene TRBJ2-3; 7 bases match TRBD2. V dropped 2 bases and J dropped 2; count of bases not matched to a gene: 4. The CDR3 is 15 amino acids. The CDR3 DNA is TGTGCCAGCAGTTTAAGGAGCGGGGACACAGATACGCAGTATTTT. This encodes CASSLRSGDTDTQYF.

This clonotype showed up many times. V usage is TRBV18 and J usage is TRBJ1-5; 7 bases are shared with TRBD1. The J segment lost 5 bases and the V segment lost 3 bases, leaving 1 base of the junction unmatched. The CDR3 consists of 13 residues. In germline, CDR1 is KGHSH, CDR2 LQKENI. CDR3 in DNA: TGTGCCAGCTCACCCCAGGGGGATCAGCCCCAGCATTTT. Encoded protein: CASSPQGDQPQHF.

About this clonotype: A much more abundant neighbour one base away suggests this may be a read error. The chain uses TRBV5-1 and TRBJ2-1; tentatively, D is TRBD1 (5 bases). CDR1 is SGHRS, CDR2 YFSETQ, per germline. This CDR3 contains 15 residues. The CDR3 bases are TGCGCCAGCAGCTACCGACAGAGCTCCCACAATGAGCAGTTCTTC. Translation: CASSYRQSSHNEQFF.